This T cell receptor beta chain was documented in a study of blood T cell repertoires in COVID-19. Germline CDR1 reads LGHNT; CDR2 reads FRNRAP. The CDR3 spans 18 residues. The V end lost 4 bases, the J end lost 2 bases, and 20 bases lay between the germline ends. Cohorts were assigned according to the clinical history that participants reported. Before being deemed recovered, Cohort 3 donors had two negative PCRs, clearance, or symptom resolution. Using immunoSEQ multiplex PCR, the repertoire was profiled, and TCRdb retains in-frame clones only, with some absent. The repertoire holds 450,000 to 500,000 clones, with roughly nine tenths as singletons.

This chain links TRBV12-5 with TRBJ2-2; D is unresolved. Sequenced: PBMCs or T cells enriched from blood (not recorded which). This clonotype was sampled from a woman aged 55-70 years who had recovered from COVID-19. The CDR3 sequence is CASGSRQQADFNTGELFF. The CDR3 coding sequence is TGTGCTAGTGGTTCCCGGCAGCAGGCAGATTTTAACACCGGGGAGCTGTTTTTT.